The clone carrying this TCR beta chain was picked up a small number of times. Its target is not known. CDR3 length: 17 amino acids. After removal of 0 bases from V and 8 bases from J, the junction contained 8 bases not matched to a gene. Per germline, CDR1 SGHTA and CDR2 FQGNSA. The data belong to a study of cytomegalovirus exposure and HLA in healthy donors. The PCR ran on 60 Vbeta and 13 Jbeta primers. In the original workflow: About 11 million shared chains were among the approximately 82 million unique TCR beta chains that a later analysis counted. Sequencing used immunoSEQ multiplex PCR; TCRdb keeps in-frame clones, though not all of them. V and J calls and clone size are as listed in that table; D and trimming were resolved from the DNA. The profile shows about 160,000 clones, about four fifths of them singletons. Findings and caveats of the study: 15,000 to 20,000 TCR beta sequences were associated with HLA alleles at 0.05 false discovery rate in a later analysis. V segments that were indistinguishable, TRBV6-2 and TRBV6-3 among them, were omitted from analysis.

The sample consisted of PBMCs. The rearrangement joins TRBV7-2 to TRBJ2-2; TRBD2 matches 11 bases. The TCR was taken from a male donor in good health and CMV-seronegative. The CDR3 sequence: CASSLALPGLAVGELFF. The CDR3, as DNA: TGTGCCAGCAGCTTAGCGCTTCCGGGACTAGCGGTTGGGGAGCTGTTTTTT.